This TCR beta chain was sequenced in a study of blood T cell repertoires in COVID-19. Study overall: T cells, B-cell-depleted T cells, or PBMCs provided the cDNA or gDNA that served as material.

Germline CDR1 LGHDT, CDR2 YNNKEL (reference sequence). The CDR3 is 16 residues long. V shed 4 bases, J shed 0 bases, and the junction held 5 bases outside the gene matches. Authors' analysis steps: Counts of nucleated cells, estimated from reference gene primer amplification, were obtained. Profiling relied on immunoSEQ multiplex PCR, and the TCRdb table lists in-frame clones only, not all of them. The V and J calls and clone size are taken from that table; D and trimming were inferred from the DNA. This table holds 120,000 to 150,000 clones, about 87% found once. This receptor was identified in a man aged 55 to 70 with active or convalescent COVID-19. The sample comprised peripheral blood. V and J are TRBV3-1 (or the pseudogene TRBV3-2) and TRBJ2-5, with 10 bases matching TRBD2. The CDR3 sequence is CASSPWTSGYQETQYF. The CDR3 DNA follows: TGTGCCAGCAGCCCGTGGACTAGCGGATACCAAGAGACCCAGTACTTC.